The 6 T cell receptor beta chains given below trace back to one sample, sequenced in a study of graft-versus-host responses after intestinal transplantation. Assay used: immunoSEQ multiplex PCR; TCRdb lists only in-frame clones, some missing. This table has about 47,000 clones, 80% to 95% appearing once. The material was PBMCs, obtained roughly 760 days after a first intestinal transplant, on the day of a second. The receptors here all came from a human patient who received an intestinal transplant, so some T cells may come from the graft donor.

This chain uses TRBV19 with TRBJ2-1, with 9 nucleotides matching TRBD2. V was clipped by 5 bases and J by 5 bases; unmatched bases: 4. Germline assignment: CDR1 LNHDA and CDR2 SQIVND (reference sequence). The CDR3 consists of 14 residues. The DNA for the CDR3 is TGTGCCAGTAGTTGGGCGGGAGGGCACAATGAGCAGTTCTTC. Translation gives CASSWAGGHNEQFF.

This sequence joins TRBV29-1 and TRBJ2-7; D is ambiguous. The CDR3 is made up of 11 amino acids. The germline V gene encodes CDR1 SQVTM and CDR2 ANQGSEA. Trimming pared 0 bases from V and 3 bases from J, leaving 3 bases between. CDR3: CSVEDSYEQYF. DNA for the CDR3: TGCAGCGTTGAAGATAGCTACGAGCAGTACTTC.

The CDR3 DNA is TGTGCCAGCAGTCCACGTCCGGGATCTGGGGCCAACGTCCTGACTTTC. This codes for CASSPRPGSGANVLTF. V and J are TRBV7-9 and TRBJ2-6, with a weak D call TRBD2 (5 bases). The CDR3 is 16 residues long. V shed 6 bases and J shed 1 base, with 13 bases lying between them. Looked up from germline, CDR1 is SEHNR and CDR2 is FQNEAQ (reference sequence).

The chain combines TRBV9 with TRBJ2-1; 7 bases line up with TRBD2. CDR1 and CDR2 from the germline V gene are SGDLS and YYNGEE. Trimming cost V 0 bases and J 0 bases; bases outside gene matches: 0. The CDR3 covers 15 residues. The CDR3 region has the DNA TGTGCCAGCAGCGTAGCGGGAGGCTCCTACAATGAGCAGTTCTTC. This translates into CASSVAGGSYNEQFF.

The V gene is TRBV6-6, the J gene TRBJ1-1, with D tentatively TRBD1 (6 bases). CDR1 and CDR2 from the germline V gene are MNHNY and SVGAGI (reference sequence). The CDR3 runs to 14 residues. The V gene lost 4 bases and the J gene lost 1 base, with 10 bases spanning the gap. The DNA for the CDR3 is TGTGCCAGCAGTTTACAACAGGGGAACACTGAAGCTTTCTTT. This codes for CASSLQQGNTEAFF.

The genes are TRBV28 and TRBJ1-1; no clear D gene. This CDR3 is 11 amino acids long. The germline V gene has CDR1 MDHEN and CDR2 SYDVKM. Deletions cut 6 bases from V and 3 bases from J, with 5 bases between. The CDR3 nucleotides are TGTGCCAGCAGGCCAGACACTGAAGCTTTCTTT. This sequence encodes CASRPDTEAFF.